In its sample, the clone carrying this T cell receptor (beta chain) was seen many times. Its target is unknown. This entry is derived from a study of human T cells and chemical hapten exposure. Across the study: Patients, largely female, had alopecia areata, totalis or universalis. General study findings and limits: Once DPC sensitization occurred, TCRs above 1 in 1000 frequency showed no change.

TCRdb recomputed calls from the RACE reads with MiXCR, one row per CDR3 protein. The sample yields more than 80,000 distinct CDR3 sequences, under 14% seen once. Time point here: patch test 3, about 24 weeks after DPC sensitization. The treatment is: therapeutic diphenylcyclopropenone sensitization with weekly scalp DPC. Extraction of total RNA was performed on unfractionated whole blood. V shed 6 bases and J shed 0 bases, with 15 bases lying between them. This CDR3 is built from 15 residues. Germline CDR1 and CDR2: MNHEY and SMNVEV (reference sequence). The chain links TRBV27 to TRBJ2-7; D gene uncertain. The TCR was taken from a woman aged 50 to 65 with alopecia areata. Some clones in this sample may be carry-over from other donors' samples. The sequences come from whole blood, collected in connection with sensitization to the hapten diphenylcyclopropenone (DPC). This chain's CDR3 is CASSSAIVSSYEQYF. The CDR3 DNA follows: TGTGCCAGCAGCTCGGCTATCGTGAGCTCCTACGAGCAGTACTTC.